The source of this T cell receptor beta chain is a study of human T cells and chemical hapten exposure. The time point: patch test 2, 6 weeks after DPC sensitization. The treatment was: therapeutic diphenylcyclopropenone sensitization with weekly scalp DPC. TCRdb re-derived calls from the RACE reads in MiXCR, one entry per CDR3 protein. This table has approximately 91,000 distinct CDR3 sequences, 11% appearing once. Germline CDR1 is MNHEY and CDR2 is SVGAGI. V lost 0 bases to trimming and J lost 4 bases, with 12 bases between them. The CDR3 spans 15 residues. The source material was whole blood, sampled in connection with sensitization to the hapten diphenylcyclopropenone (DPC). The source of this sequence is a man between 18 and 35 years old with alopecia areata. Some clones in this sample may be carry-over from other donors' samples. The chain links TRBV6-5 to TRBJ2-5; possible D gene TRBD2, 6 bases. The DNA of the CDR3 is TGTGCCAGCAGTTACTCGACTGGGGGGAGAGAGACCCAGTACTTC. Protein: CASSYSTGGRETQYF.